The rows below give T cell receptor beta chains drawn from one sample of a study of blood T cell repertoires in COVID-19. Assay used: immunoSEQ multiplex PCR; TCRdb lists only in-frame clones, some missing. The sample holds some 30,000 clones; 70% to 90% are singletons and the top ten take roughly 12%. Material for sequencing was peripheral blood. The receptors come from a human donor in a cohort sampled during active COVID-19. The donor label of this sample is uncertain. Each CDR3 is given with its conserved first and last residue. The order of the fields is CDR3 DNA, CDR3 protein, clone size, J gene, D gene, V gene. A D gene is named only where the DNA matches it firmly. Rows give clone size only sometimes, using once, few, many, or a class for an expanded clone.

CDR3nt: TGCGCCAGCAGCCAAGAGCGGCTAGCGGGAGACCTGAAGCAGTTCTTC
CDR3aa: CASSQERLAGDLKQFF
abundance: few
j_gene: TRBJ2-1
d_gene: TRBD2
v_gene: TRBV4-1

CDR3nt: TGCAGTGCGCTTACTTTAGATACGCAGTATTTT
CDR3aa: CSALTLDTQYF
abundance: .
j_gene: TRBJ2-3
d_gene: .
v_gene: TRBV20-1

CDR3nt: TGTGCCAGCGGAAAAGGGGTTTCCTATAATTCACCCCTCCACTTT
CDR3aa: CASGKGVSYNSPLHF
abundance: once
j_gene: TRBJ1-6
d_gene: .
v_gene: TRBV7-8

CDR3nt: TGTGCCAGCTCACCAGGCTCATCGAATCAGCCCCAGCATTTT
CDR3aa: CASSPGSSNQPQHF
abundance: .
j_gene: TRBJ1-5
d_gene: .
v_gene: TRBV18

CDR3nt: TGCGCCAGCAGCGAACAGGGGGCTGAAGCTTTCTTT
CDR3aa: CASSEQGAEAFF
abundance: .
j_gene: TRBJ1-1
d_gene: TRBD1
v_gene: TRBV5-1

CDR3nt: TGCGCCAGCAGCTTGGTGGCGGGAGAGTACAATGAGCAGTTCTTC
CDR3aa: CASSLVAGEYNEQFF
abundance: .
j_gene: TRBJ2-1
d_gene: TRBD2
v_gene: TRBV5-1

CDR3nt: TGCAGTGCTAGTAGGCAGGGCTATGGCTACACCTTC
CDR3aa: CSASRQGYGYTF
abundance: .
j_gene: TRBJ1-2
d_gene: .
v_gene: TRBV20-1

CDR3nt: TGTGCCATCAGCCCCCCGTTAGCGGGAGGGCCGGGTGAGCAGTTCTTC
CDR3aa: CAISPPLAGGPGEQFF
abundance: .
j_gene: TRBJ2-1
d_gene: TRBD2
v_gene: TRBV10-3

CDR3nt: TGTGCCAGCAGTTCAACAGGGGGGAATTCACCCCTCCACTTT
CDR3aa: CASSSTGGNSPLHF
abundance: .
j_gene: TRBJ1-6
d_gene: TRBD1
v_gene: TRBV6-6

CDR3nt: TGTGCCAGCAGCCCGGGGGGCACCAATTTGGTGTTTTTT
CDR3aa: CASSPGGTNLVFF
abundance: .
j_gene: TRBJ1-4
d_gene: .
v_gene: TRBV5-5

CDR3nt: TGTGCCAGCAGTTCCAGCGGGAGGGCGTCCTACGAGCAGTACTTC
CDR3aa: CASSSSGRASYEQYF
abundance: .
j_gene: TRBJ2-7
d_gene: TRBD2
v_gene: TRBV28

CDR3nt: TGTGCCAGCAGTCCGAGTACAGGGGCATTCACTGAAGCTTTCTTT
CDR3aa: CASSPSTGAFTEAFF
abundance: .
j_gene: TRBJ1-1
d_gene: TRBD1
v_gene: TRBV6-5

CDR3nt: TGTGCCACCAGTGAAATACTAGCGGGAGGGGAGACCCAGTACTTC
CDR3aa: CATSEILAGGETQYF
abundance: .
j_gene: TRBJ2-5
d_gene: TRBD2
v_gene: TRBV24-1

CDR3nt: TGCGCCAGCAGCCTGGCGGGCAGGGACTATGGCTACACCTTC
CDR3aa: CASSLAGRDYGYTF
abundance: .
j_gene: TRBJ1-2
d_gene: .
v_gene: TRBV5-1

CDR3nt: TGTGCCAGCAGCTCACGGACTAGCGGGAGCTTCGACGAGCAGTACTTC
CDR3aa: CASSSRTSGSFDEQYF
abundance: .
j_gene: TRBJ2-7
d_gene: .
v_gene: TRBV21-1

CDR3nt: TGCGCCAGCAATAAAGGGACTAGCGGGAGGAGCTACAATGAGCAGTTCTTC
CDR3aa: CASNKGTSGRSYNEQFF
abundance: once
j_gene: TRBJ2-1
d_gene: TRBD2
v_gene: TRBV5-1

CDR3nt: TGTGCCAGCAGCCCCGGGGGGGAGGGCGGCGAGCAGTACTTC
CDR3aa: CASSPGGEGGEQYF
abundance: few
j_gene: TRBJ2-7
d_gene: TRBD2
v_gene: TRBV6-4

CDR3nt: TGCAGTGCTAGGAGCGGGAGAACCCAGTACTTC
CDR3aa: CSARSGRTQYF
abundance: .
j_gene: TRBJ2-5
d_gene: TRBD2
v_gene: TRBV20-1

CDR3nt: TGTGCCAGCAGTTCTGGACAGGGGCTGTTGTACACTGAAGCTTTCTTT
CDR3aa: CASSSGQGLLYTEAFF
abundance: .
j_gene: TRBJ1-1
d_gene: TRBD1
v_gene: TRBV6-2/TRBV6-3

CDR3nt: TGTGCCACCAGTGATTTGCCTAGCGGGGTGAACACCGGGGAGCTGTTTTTT
CDR3aa: CATSDLPSGVNTGELFF
abundance: .
j_gene: TRBJ2-2
d_gene: TRBD2
v_gene: TRBV24-1

CDR3nt: TGTGCCAGCAGTCTGGTAGGGGCAGGCGGAGGGAAAGATACGCAGTATTTT
CDR3aa: CASSLVGAGGGKDTQYF
abundance: .
j_gene: TRBJ2-3
d_gene: .
v_gene: TRBV2

CDR3nt: TGCGCCAGCAGCTTGAGTGGGAGCAACGGGGAGCTGTTTTTT
CDR3aa: CASSLSGSNGELFF
abundance: .
j_gene: TRBJ2-2
d_gene: .
v_gene: TRBV5-1

CDR3nt: TGTGCCAGCAGTTACACGGCAGGGGGAAACTATGGCTACACCTTC
CDR3aa: CASSYTAGGNYGYTF
abundance: .
j_gene: TRBJ1-2
d_gene: TRBD1
v_gene: TRBV6-2/TRBV6-3

CDR3nt: TGTGCCAGCAGCCGAGACTATAACGGGATCACAGATACGCAGTATTTT
CDR3aa: CASSRDYNGITDTQYF
abundance: .
j_gene: TRBJ2-3
d_gene: .
v_gene: TRBV7-6

CDR3nt: TGTGCCAGCAGCCTTAGCGGGAGGCAAGATACGCAGTATTTT
CDR3aa: CASSLSGRQDTQYF
abundance: .
j_gene: TRBJ2-3
d_gene: TRBD2
v_gene: TRBV4-2